The entry below describes one T cell receptor (beta chain). Trimming left V 6 bases short and J 10 bases short, with 23 bases between. The CDR3 extends over 15 amino acids. Germline assignment: CDR1 SGHAT and CDR2 FQNNGV. MiXCR was run by TCRdb on the 5' RACE reads, yielding one entry per CDR3 protein. Among roughly 70,000 distinct CDR3 sequences listed, roughly 16% were seen once. This specimen comes from a study of HIV-infected patients and healthy controls. This chain links TRBV11-2 with TRBJ2-3; D tentatively fits TRBD1 or TRBD2 (5 bases each). The specimen sequenced was CD4+ T cells from blood. This clonotype originated in a human donor in good health. The CDR3 DNA is TGTGCCAGCAGACCCCTCCGGGACCGAGACAACTCGCAGTATTTT. It codes for CASRPLRDRDNSQYF.